Here is one T cell receptor beta chain with its context. Trimming took off 7 bases at V and 5 bases at J, with 15 bases between the two ends. The CDR3 extends over 13 amino acids. Germline V gene lookup returns CDR1 GTSNPN and CDR2 SVGIG (reference sequence). Per the study methods: Researchers report that nucleated cell counts were estimated from reference gene primer amplification. Sequenced by immunoSEQ multiplex PCR; TCRdb stores in-frame clones only, minus some. Clone size and V and J calls were adopted from that table, with D and trimming inferred from the DNA. The repertoire holds about 64,000 clones, with around 86% as singletons. These data originate in a study of blood T cell repertoires in COVID-19. Study information: Whether acute or convalescent, the COVID-19 samples came from the United States, Italy and Spain. PBMCs, B-cell-depleted T cells, or T cells provided the cDNA or gDNA that made up the material.

Sequenced material: peripheral blood. The origin of this receptor is a man aged 35 to 55 with acute or convalescent COVID-19. The chain has TRBV30 and TRBJ1-3; maybe TRBD1 (5 bases). The CDR3 protein is CAYGGNRRNTIYF. DNA of the CDR3: TGTGCCTACGGGGGGAATCGCCGAAACACCATATATTTT.